This TCR beta chain comes out of a study of blood T cells in healthy people across ages. Only a few counts were recorded for this clonotype. The second PCR ran roughly 6 to 11 cycles with a sample-barcoded 5' primer and J-beta primers. TCRdb redid the calling of the 5' RACE reads with MiXCR, one entry per CDR3 protein. The table shows 1,500,000 or so distinct CDR3 sequences, with approximately 59% occurring only once. This CDR3 region has 12 residues. V was trimmed by 6 bases and J by 6 bases, leaving 11 bases between them. Germline V CDR1 and CDR2: LGHDT, YNNKEL (reference sequence). This clonotype was sampled from a man aged 18 to 30 in good health. Sequenced material: blood. The chain uses TRBV3-1 and TRBJ1-1; D is perhaps TRBD1 (6 bases). The CDR3 reads CASRDHRAEAFF. The CDR3 DNA reads as TGTGCCAGCAGAGACCACAGGGCTGAAGCTTTCTTT.